The 30 T cell receptor beta chains presented below share a single source sample, sequenced in a study of CD8 T cells in ankylosing spondylitis. Study results and caveats: Made up of roughly 8 highly homologous variants, a TCR beta motif appeared characteristic of ankylosing spondylitis blood.

For these TCRs, the target antigens are not known. TCRdb called the 5' RACE reads again in MiXCR, with one record for every CDR3 protein. The table records over 200,000 distinct CDR3 sequences, approximately 20% of them present only once. Sample: blood, either unsorted or a sorted T cell fraction (not recorded which). All receptors come from a male donor with ankylosing spondylitis.

The chain recombines TRBV9 with TRBJ2-3; D is ambiguous. Trimming stripped 0 bases from V and 0 bases from J, with 11 bases between. Germline CDR1 reads SGDLS; CDR2 reads YYNGEE. This CDR3 contains 16 residues. DNA of the CDR3: TGTGCCAGCAGCGTAGGACCACTGTTAAGCACAGATACGCAGTATTTT. It yields the protein CASSVGPLLSTDTQYF.

This clonotype was counted ten times or more. The rearrangement joins TRBV25-1 to TRBJ2-2; unclear D gene. This CDR3 has 12 residues. Germline values: CDR1 MGHDK, CDR2 SYGVNS. V dropped 3 bases and J dropped 7 bases, with 6 bases sitting between them. The CDR3 DNA reads TGTGCCAGCAGTGACGAGGTCGGGGAGCTGTTTTTT. Protein sequence: CASSDEVGELFF. Filled out from reference TRBV25-1 and TRBJ2-2, the complete variable domain reads EADIYQTPRYLVIGTGKKITLECSQTMGHDKMYWYQQDPGMELHLIHYSYGVNSTEKGDLSSESTVSRIRTEHFPLTLESARPSHTSQYLCASSDEVGELFFGEGSRLTVL.

The chain carries TRBV4-2 and TRBJ1-1; weak D call: TRBD1 (5 bases). V was pared by 4 bases and J by 5 bases, with 14 bases between. The CDR3 consists of 14 residues. Germline-derived CDR1 and CDR2 are LGHNA and YNFKEQ. This chain's CDR3 is CASSPGLGGTEAFF. For the CDR3, the DNA is TGTGCCAGCAGCCCCGGGTTGGGGGGAACTGAAGCTTTCTTT.

This chain links TRBV4-1 with TRBJ2-7; D is unclear. Germline V gene lookup returns CDR1 MGHRA and CDR2 YSYEKL. Trimming took off 0 bases at V and 1 base at J, with 10 bases between the two ends. The CDR3 loop spans 15 amino acids. CDR3 DNA: TGCGCCAGCAGCCAAGAGGTTCCATTGTCCTACGAGCAGTACTTC. This translates into CASSQEVPLSYEQYF.

This rearrangement joins TRBV7-3 to TRBJ2-5; 11 bases map to TRBD2. Germline assignment: CDR1 SGHTA and CDR2 FQGTGA. V trimming: 4 bases; J trimming: 5 bases; junction bases outside the gene matches: 12. The CDR3 consists of 17 residues. The CDR3 loop is CASSWPASGGFRETQYF. As DNA, the CDR3 is TGTGCCAGCAGCTGGCCAGCTAGCGGGGGGTTCCGGGAGACCCAGTACTTC. The variable domain in full, completed from reference TRBV7-3 and TRBJ2-5, reads GAGVSQTPSNKVTEKGKYVELRCDPISGHTALYWYRQSLGQGPEFLIYFQGTGAADDSGLPNDRFFAVRPEGSVSTLKIQRTERGDSAVYLCASSWPASGGFRETQYFGPGTRLLVL.

This clonotype was observed a handful of times. The chain links TRBV25-1 to TRBJ2-7; 7 bases are shared with TRBD1. The V and J ends lost 3 bases and 5 bases, in that order; junction bases with no gene match: 10. The CDR3 contains 15 residues. Germline lookup yields CDR1 MGHDK and CDR2 SYGVNS. This chain's CDR3 is CASSDPRTGLNEQYF. The CDR3 coding sequence is TGTGCCAGCAGTGACCCGCGGACAGGATTGAACGAGCAGTACTTC.

This clonotype was counted a few times. The V call is TRBV5-1, the J call TRBJ1-5, with D unclear. The germline V and J ends were trimmed by 0 bases and 5 bases, with 9 bases remaining between them. This CDR3 region has 14 residues. The V gene's germline CDR1 is SGHRS and CDR2 YFSETQ. The CDR3 DNA reads as TGCGCCAGCAGCTTGGAAGGGTTTGATCAGCCCCAGCATTTT. Protein sequence: CASSLEGFDQPQHF.

The sample holds a few counts of this clonotype. The chain employs TRBV12-3 or TRBV12-4 and TRBJ1-5; D may be TRBD1 (6 bases). The V end lost 5 bases, the J end lost 2 bases, and 25 bases lay between the germline ends. This CDR3 is built from 19 residues. CDR3 residues: CASSPPSAGDLLGNQPQHF. The CDR3 nucleotides read TGTGCCAGCAGTCCCCCTTCGGCAGGGGATCTCCTGGGCAATCAGCCCCAGCATTTT.

The chain couples TRBV5-1 to TRBJ1-1; TRBD1 agrees at 7 bases. The CDR3 length is 12 residues. CDR1 SGHRS and CDR2 YFSETQ come from the germline V gene. The trim removed 0 bases at V and 10 bases at J, leaving 3 bases unmatched. The DNA for the CDR3 is TGCGCCAGCAGCTTGGACAGGGGTACAGCTTTCTTT. It is translated as CASSLDRGTAFF.

The chain is built from TRBV29-1 and TRBJ2-3; D uncertain. The CDR3 is 10 amino acids. Germline V gene data show CDR1 as SQVTM and CDR2 as ANQGSEA. In DNA, the CDR3 is TGCGCTACCGGGCCAGATACGCAGTATTTT. Translation gives CATGPDTQYF.

The J gene is TRBJ2-7, the V gene TRBV10-3, with 7 bases matching TRBD1. Per germline, CDR1 ENHRY and CDR2 SYGVKD. V was pared by 7 bases and J by 7 bases, with 16 bases of the junction left unmatched. The CDR3 sequence is 15 residues long. The CDR3 coding sequence is TGTGCCATCACCCGACAGGGAGCCGCTGATGGGGAGCAGTACTTC. Amino acid sequence: CAITRQGAADGEQYF.

The J gene is TRBJ2-2, the V gene TRBV5-6; TRBD1 is a possible D gene (5 bases). Germline lookup yields CDR1 SGHDT and CDR2 YYEEEE. Trimming left V 2 bases short and J 5 bases short, with 7 bases between. The length of the CDR3 is 13 residues. Written as DNA, the CDR3 is TGTGCCAGCAGCTTTGACAGTACCGGGGAGCTGTTTTTT. This encodes CASSFDSTGELFF.

The chain is built from TRBV28 and TRBJ1-2, with D possibly being TRBD1 (5 bases). Trimming pared 7 bases from V and 6 bases from J, leaving 12 bases between. Germline CDR1 MDHEN, CDR2 SYDVKM. The CDR3 is 12 amino acids. The CDR3 spells CASKGRVDGYTF. The CDR3 DNA follows: TGTGCCAGCAAGGGCAGGGTCGATGGCTACACCTTC.

The sample holds a few counts of this clonotype. V usage is TRBV29-1 and J usage is TRBJ2-2, with 7 bases aligning to TRBD1. This CDR3 comprises 15 residues. The V and J ends lost 0 bases and 7 bases, in that order; junction bases with no gene match: 8. Germline V CDR1 and CDR2: SQVTM, ANQGSEA. CDR3 nucleotides: TGCAGCGTTGAAGATTTTGAGGGGGCGGACGGGGAGCTGTTTTTT. Translated: CSVEDFEGADGELFF.

The J gene is TRBJ2-5, the V gene TRBV29-1, with no clear D. Germline loops: CDR1 SQVTM, CDR2 ANQGSEA. The V gene lost 7 bases and the J gene lost 0 bases, with 18 bases spanning the gap. The CDR3 covers 15 residues. Written as DNA, the CDR3 is TGCAGCGGAAACACCCGGGCAGCACACCAAGAGACCCAGTACTTC. Protein: CSGNTRAAHQETQYF.

This chain joins TRBV5-1 and TRBJ2-7, with a tentative D call TRBD2 (6 bases). The CDR3 is 12 amino acids. V lost 4 bases and J lost 6, with 11 bases in between. Germline V gives CDR1 SGHRS, CDR2 YFSETQ. CDR3 coding DNA: TGCGCCAGCAGCCCCGCGGGGCCCGAGCAGTACTTC. This codes for CASSPAGPEQYF.

The V call is TRBV6-1, the J call TRBJ2-1; D ambiguous. The CDR3 spans 14 residues. Germline V gene sequence: CDR1 MNHNS, CDR2 SASEGT. V lost 6 bases, J lost 6 bases, and 15 bases lay in between. In DNA form, the CDR3 reads TGTGCCAGCAGCGCCCTCGGACCCTTCAATGAGCAGTTCTTC. It yields the protein CASSALGPFNEQFF.

There are a few counts of this clonotype. This chain uses TRBV4-1 with TRBJ1-1, with D unclear. The CDR3 totals 15 residues. Trimming left V 2 bases short and J 1 base short, with 11 bases between. CDR1 is MGHRA and CDR2 is YSYEKL in the germline V gene. CDR3 bases: TGCGCCAGCAGCCAACTTATCGACGGGAACACTGAAGCTTTCTTT. It is translated as CASSQLIDGNTEAFF.

This clonotype was seen a few times. This rearrangement joins TRBV7-3 to TRBJ2-3; D perhaps matches TRBD1 (6 bases). This CDR3 contains 15 residues. V lost 4 bases and J 6 bases, leaving 17 bases between the germline ends. The germline gives CDR1 SGHTA, CDR2 FQGTGA. The CDR3 protein is CASSYGTSKADTQYF. In nucleotides, the CDR3 is TGTGCCAGCAGCTACGGGACATCCAAGGCCGATACGCAGTATTTT.

This chain links TRBV12-3 or TRBV12-4 with TRBJ1-1, with D perhaps matching TRBD1 (5 bases). This CDR3 has 14 amino acids. The V end lost 6 bases, the J end lost 5 bases, and 16 bases lay between the germline ends. The CDR3 protein is CASSPDPGWTEAFF. The CDR3 region has the DNA TGTGCCAGCAGCCCGGATCCAGGGTGGACTGAAGCTTTCTTT.

In regard to this clonotype: Mismatch with germline at one junction end may stem from a read error. The chain has TRBV6-2 or TRBV6-3 and TRBJ2-1, with no clear D. The V gene's germline CDR1 is MNHEY and CDR2 SVGEGT. This CDR3 contains 13 residues. CDR3 DNA sequence: TGTGCCAGCAGCTACTCGGAAGGGAATGAGCAGTTCTTC. The encoded protein is CASSYSEGNEQFF.

This chain joins TRBV3-1 and TRBJ1-2; D possibly corresponds to TRBD1 (6 bases). Germline V lookup: CDR1 LGHDT, CDR2 YNNKEL (reference sequence). The CDR3 is made up of 13 amino acids. V lost 4 bases and J lost 4, with 10 bases in between. The CDR3 loop reads CASSLRTAYGYTF. In DNA, the CDR3 is TGTGCCAGCAGCCTTCGGACAGCCTATGGCTACACCTTC.

The V and J genes are TRBV9 and TRBJ2-1; 12 nucleotides align to TRBD2. Germline V gives CDR1 SGDLS, CDR2 YYNGEE. Unmatched junction bases numbered 6, after V lost 0 bases and J lost 8 bases. This CDR3 comprises 16 residues. This chain's CDR3 is CASSVGLAGAHDEQFF. CDR3 bases: TGTGCCAGCAGCGTAGGACTAGCGGGAGCTCACGATGAGCAGTTCTTC.

There are a few counts of this clonotype. The chain combines TRBV3-1 with TRBJ2-7; D may match TRBD1 or TRBD2 (5 bases each). This CDR3 has 17 amino acids. With 1 base removed from V and 2 bases from J, the gap between germline ends came to 18 bases. Germline CDR1 and CDR2: LGHDT and YNNKEL (reference sequence). The CDR3 loop reads CASSQADGGFVAYEQYF. CDR3 DNA sequence: TGTGCCAGCAGCCAAGCCGATGGGGGTTTCGTCGCCTACGAGCAGTACTTC.

This clonotype has just a few counts. This rearrangement joins TRBV4-1 to TRBJ2-7; 8 bases agree with TRBD2. The V segment lost 0 bases and the J segment 5 bases; nucleotides outside the gene matches: 6. This CDR3 comprises 15 residues. Per germline, CDR1 MGHRA and CDR2 YSYEKL. CDR3: CASSQDQGLVNEQYF. CDR3 coding DNA: TGCGCCAGCAGCCAAGACCAGGGACTAGTGAACGAGCAGTACTTC.

The chain uses TRBV15 and TRBJ1-2; a possible D gene is TRBD1 (5 bases). CDR1 LNHNV and CDR2 YYDKDF come from the germline V gene (reference sequence). There are 16 residues in the CDR3. Trimming took 0 bases from V and 2 from J, leaving 13 bases between them. The CDR3 DNA reads as TGTGCCACCAGCAGAGATCTCCCAGGGAAGAACTATGGCTACACCTTC. It specifies CATSRDLPGKNYGYTF.

On this clonotype itself: Compared with germline, one end of the junction differs, possibly owing to a read error. This chain connects TRBV12-3 or TRBV12-4 to TRBJ2-1; 13 bases line up with TRBD2. CDR3 length equals 19 residues. Here the CDR3 DNA reads TGTGCCCGCAGTCGACTAGCGGGGGGACAGGAAAGCTCCTACAATGAGCAGTTCTTC. Translated: CARSRLAGGQESSYNEQFF.

This chain joins TRBV29-1 and TRBJ2-7, with D perhaps TRBD1 or TRBD2 (5 bases each). Germline CDR1 SQVTM, CDR2 ANQGSEA. The CDR3 is 13 residues long. Trimming took off 0 bases at V and 2 bases at J, with 8 bases between the two ends. CDR3 residues: CSVEDGAPYEQYF. The CDR3 DNA reads as TGCAGCGTTGAAGACGGGGCTCCCTACGAGCAGTACTTC.

The V and J genes are TRBV5-1 and TRBJ2-4; 8 positions agree with TRBD2. The V and J ends lost 6 bases and 6 bases, in that order; junction bases with no gene match: 14. Germline V gene lookup returns CDR1 SGHRS and CDR2 YFSETQ. The CDR3 consists of 16 residues. DNA for the CDR3: TGCGCCAGCACTGAGGTCGGGGGGGACCCAGGAAACATTCAGTACTTC. Its protein product is CASTEVGGDPGNIQYF.

This clonotype was counted many times. The chain carries TRBV7-9 and TRBJ2-7; 7 bases fit TRBD1. Germline loops: CDR1 SEHNR, CDR2 FQNEAQ (reference sequence). V lost 5 bases to trimming and J lost 5 bases; unmatched junction nucleotides: 6. CDR3 length: 13 amino acids. The CDR3 region is CASSLRDSNEQYF. As DNA, the CDR3 is TGTGCCAGCAGCCTAAGGGACAGTAACGAGCAGTACTTC.